The text below deals with one TCR beta chain. Its antigen is not known. The data belong to a study of shared clonotypes between healthy human individuals. Only in-frame clones appear in the TCRdb table, and some are missing; sequencing was by immunoSEQ multiplex PCR. The sample lists some 2,100,000 clones, approximately 94% occurring once. CD8 cells classed as naive were CD45RO-negative and positively selected for CCR7, excluding terminally differentiated effector memory CD45RA+ cells. Between the trimmed V and J ends, which lost 5 bases and 3 bases, there was a span of 14 bases. The CDR3 contains 14 residues. The germline CDR1 and CDR2 sequences are MDHEN and SYDVKM. Study results and limitations: For naive CD4 cells, approximately 4.7% of clonotypes were shared across a handful of donors. When compared with the clonotypes that were shared by all four sorted-subset donors, the non-shared clonotypes turned out to have lower generation probabilities. Larger estimated richness was generally seen in naive subsets than in memory subsets. Deeper or shallower sequencing was expected to change how clonotypes are shared among donors.

This sequence originates from a man aged 18 to 29 in good health. Some clones in this sample may be carry-over from other donors' samples. The rearrangement links TRBV28 to TRBJ2-7; D unresolved. Specimen: naive CD8+ T cells from PBMCs. The CDR3 loop reads CASSPIFSLYEQYF. CDR3 in DNA: TGTGCCAGCAGTCCTATATTTTCCCTCTACGAGCAGTACTTC.